These T cell receptor beta chains were read from a single sample in a study of shared clonotypes between healthy human individuals. The protocol was immunoSEQ multiplex PCR, while the TCRdb copy is restricted to in-frame clones and leaves out a portion. The table has approximately 650,000 clones, about 95% seen once; the top ten hold 0.11%. The specimen sequenced was naive CD8+ T cells sorted from blood. These receptors came from a woman aged 25-40 years in good health. Both conserved end residues are part of each CDR3. A D gene is named only where the DNA matches it firmly. Clone size, where shown, is once, few, many, or a class for clones that have expanded.

d_call cdr3_length j_call clone_size v_call cdr3_aa cdr3_nt
NA 14 TRBJ2-2 NA TRBV5-1 CASSLVQGTGELFF TGCGCCAGCAGCTTGGTCCAGGGGACCGGGGAGCTGTTTTTT
NA 11 TRBJ2-1 NA TRBV2 CASSEGREQFF TGTGCCAGCAGTGAAGGTCGAGAGCAGTTCTTC
NA 14 TRBJ2-1 NA TRBV27 CASSLYRLAIEQFF TGTGCCAGCAGTTTATATAGGCTAGCGATTGAGCAGTTCTTC
TRBD1 15 TRBJ2-7 NA TRBV6-1 CASSDLGQGRYEQYF TGTGCCAGCAGTGATTTGGGACAGGGACGCTACGAGCAGTACTTC
NA 15 TRBJ1-1 NA TRBV28 CASSPRGWGNTEAFF TGTGCCAGCAGCCCTCGGGGGTGGGGGAACACTGAAGCTTTCTTT
NA 14 TRBJ1-3 NA TRBV6-6 CASTLSGAGNTIYF TGTGCCAGCACCCTGTCAGGGGCTGGAAACACCATATATTTT
TRBD1 16 TRBJ1-4 NA TRBV5-1 CASSPGGWATNEKLFF TGCGCCAGCAGCCCAGGGGGCTGGGCAACTAATGAAAAACTGTTTTTT
NA 15 TRBJ1-5 NA TRBV5-1 CASSLGENSNQPQHF TGCGCCAGCAGCTTGGGAGAGAATAGCAATCAGCCCCAGCATTTT
NA 13 TRBJ2-1 once TRBV15 CATSRDMGSEQFF TGTGCCACCAGCAGAGATATGGGGAGTGAGCAGTTCTTC
TRBD1 14 TRBJ2-1 NA TRBV7-6 CASSPRQGYNEQFF TGTGCCAGCAGCCCGCGACAGGGGTACAATGAGCAGTTCTTC
NA 16 TRBJ2-2 NA TRBV21-1 CASSTEELRGIGELFF TGTGCCAGCAGCACAGAGGAACTCAGGGGAATCGGGGAGCTGTTTTTT
NA 15 TRBJ2-5 NA TRBV19 CASSIIGRGRETQYF TGTGCCAGTAGTATAATCGGCCGGGGGAGGGAGACCCAGTACTTC
TRBD2 15 TRBJ2-7 NA TRBV27 CASSLGTSGTYEQYF TGTGCCAGCAGTTTGGGGACTAGCGGCACCTACGAGCAGTACTTC
TRBD2 16 TRBJ2-4 NA TRBV13 CASSQTSGGAKNIQYF TGTGCCAGCAGCCAAACTAGCGGCGGGGCCAAAAACATTCAGTACTTC
NA 13 TRBJ2-7 NA TRBV6-5 CASSYRGIHEQYF TGTGCCAGCAGTTACAGGGGAATCCACGAGCAGTACTTC
NA 14 TRBJ1-5 NA TRBV27 CASSLQYSNQPQHF TGTGCCAGCAGTTTGCAGTATAGCAATCAGCCCCAGCATTTT
NA 14 TRBJ2-2 few TRBV27 CASSPGQNTGELFF TGTGCCAGCAGTCCAGGACAGAACACCGGGGAGCTGTTTTTT
TRBD2 15 TRBJ2-7 NA TRBV7-9 CASSFSIAGPYEQYF TGTGCCAGCAGCTTTTCTATAGCGGGACCCTACGAGCAGTACTTC
TRBD2 19 TRBJ2-1 NA TRBV28 CASSLAGGNKFDSYNEQFF TGTGCCAGCAGTTTAGCGGGAGGGAATAAATTTGACTCCTACAATGAGCAGTTCTTC
NA 11 TRBJ1-1 NA TRBV28 CASTSATEAFF TGTGCCAGCACAAGCGCCACTGAAGCTTTCTTT
NA 14 TRBJ2-3 once TRBV6-6 CASSYEGSTDTQYF TGTGCCAGCAGTTACGAAGGAAGCACAGATACGCAGTATTTT
TRBD1 15 TRBJ2-1 NA TRBV19 CASSIDRDRGNEQFF TGTGCCAGTAGTATAGATAGGGACAGGGGCAATGAGCAGTTCTTC
TRBD1 15 TRBJ2-5 NA TRBV11-2 CASSLSGGYQETQYF TGTGCCAGCAGCTTATCAGGGGGCTACCAAGAGACCCAGTACTTC